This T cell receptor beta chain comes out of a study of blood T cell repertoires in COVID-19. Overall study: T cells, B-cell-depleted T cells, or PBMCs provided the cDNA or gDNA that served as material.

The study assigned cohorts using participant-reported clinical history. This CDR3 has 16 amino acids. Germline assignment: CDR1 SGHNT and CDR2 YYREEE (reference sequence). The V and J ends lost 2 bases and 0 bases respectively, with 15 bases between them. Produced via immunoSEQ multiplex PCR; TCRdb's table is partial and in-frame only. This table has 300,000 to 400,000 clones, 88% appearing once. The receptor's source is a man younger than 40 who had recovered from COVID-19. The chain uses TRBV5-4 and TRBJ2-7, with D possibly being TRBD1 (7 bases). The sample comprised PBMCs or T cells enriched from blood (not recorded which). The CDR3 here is CASSFSGDRYSYEQYF. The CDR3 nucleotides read TGTGCCAGCAGCTTTTCGGGGGACAGATACTCCTACGAGCAGTACTTC.